What follows are 2 T cell receptor beta chains derived from one specimen sequenced in a study of T cell repertoires in cytomegalovirus infection. TCRdb ran MiXCR on the reads and lists one entry per CDR3 protein. The table records roughly 300,000 distinct CDR3 sequences, around a tenth of them present only once. Sequencing input: PBMCs. These receptors originate from a human donor in good health (CMV status not recorded). Some clones in this sample may be carry-over from other donors' samples.

This clonotype was seen only a few times. The chain joins TRBV5-6 to TRBJ2-2; D gene ambiguous. Per the germline V gene, CDR1 is SGHDT and CDR2 is YYEEEE. This CDR3 has 14 residues. Trimming removed 1 base at V and 2 bases at J, with 6 bases between. The DNA of the CDR3 is TGTGCCAGCAGCTTGTACACTAACACCGGGGAGCTGTTTTTT. Translated, it gives CASSLYTNTGELFF. The variable domain in full, completed from reference TRBV5-6 and TRBJ2-2, reads DAGVTQSPTHLIKTRGQQVTLRCSPKSGHDTVSWYQQALGQGPQFIFQYYEEEERQRGNFPDRFSGHQFPNYSSELNVNALLLGDSALYLCASSLYTNTGELFFGEGSRLTVL.

The sample holds one count of this clonotype. V gene TRBV18 combines with J gene TRBJ1-1; D is undetermined. The CDR3 is 16 amino acids. V lost 1 base and J 1 base, leaving 13 bases between the germline ends. Looked up from germline, CDR1 is KGHSH and CDR2 is LQKENI. The CDR3 sequence: CASSPRIAGKNTEAFF. The CDR3, as DNA: TGTGCCAGCTCACCACGAATCGCAGGAAAGAACACTGAAGCTTTCTTT.